The 4 T cell receptor beta chains given below trace back to one sample, sequenced in a study of chemoradiotherapy in HPV16-positive cancers. Repertoires were generated with immunoSEQ multiplex PCR, while TCRdb's copy carries only in-frame clones and drops some. Of about 20,000 clones listed, roughly 92% are singletons. The sequencing here drew on blood, taken from a patient who underwent chemoradiotherapy. The receptors were sampled from a human donor with HPV-associated anogenital cancer.

This clone is a singleton in its sample. The rearrangement joins TRBV15 to TRBJ1-5; the match to TRBD1 covers 8 bases. Germline CDR1 LNHNV, CDR2 YYDKDF (reference sequence). The CDR3 sequence is 15 residues long. V shed 4 bases, J shed 4 bases, and the junction held 6 bases outside the gene matches. Here the CDR3 reads CATSIRTGKNQPQHF. The CDR3 nucleotides read TGTGCCACCAGCATTAGGACAGGGAAAAATCAGCCCCAGCATTTT.

This clone was counted once. The chain combines TRBV11-2 with TRBJ1-2, with a tentative D call TRBD1 (5 bases). V lost 0 bases and J 4 bases, leaving 21 bases between the germline ends. Germline CDR1 SGHAT, CDR2 FQNNGV. The CDR3 loop spans 18 amino acids. CDR3: CASSLDRGRATSFYGYTF. The DNA of the CDR3 is TGTGCCAGCAGCTTAGATCGGGGCCGGGCGACTAGCTTCTATGGCTACACCTTC.

This chain joins TRBV28 and TRBJ1-1; D unresolved. V was trimmed by 3 bases and J by 8 bases, leaving 7 bases between them. Germline V gene lookup returns CDR1 MDHEN and CDR2 SYDVKM. This CDR3 is 11 amino acids long. The CDR3 nucleotides read TGTGCCAGCAGTTTCCGAACGGAAGCTTTCTTT. This gives the protein CASSFRTEAFF.

The rearrangement joins TRBV7-7 to TRBJ2-3; 9 positions match TRBD1. From germline, CDR1 is SSHAT and CDR2 FNYEAQ (reference sequence). This CDR3 has 15 residues. V lost 1 base and J lost 6; bases outside the gene matches: 5. The CDR3 region has the DNA TGTGCCAGCAGCTTAGTACAGGGGGCGGCGGATACGCAGTATTTT. Amino acid sequence: CASSLVQGAADTQYF.